The 13 T cell receptor beta chains below were found in one sample sequenced in a study of T cell responses to AZD1222 COVID-19 vaccine. Libraries were prepared by immunoSEQ multiplex PCR; TCRdb keeps only in-frame clonotypes and omits some of them. The sample holds roughly 120,000 clones, just over 85% seen once. The sample here was peripheral blood, taken on day 0 of AZD1222 vaccination. These receptors were taken from an adult in good health.

This clone was counted at least ten times. This chain connects TRBV9 to TRBJ1-5; unclear D gene. V lost 4 bases to trimming and J lost 5 bases, with 13 bases between them. In germline, CDR1 is SGDLS, CDR2 YYNGEE. The CDR3 contains 14 residues. DNA for the CDR3: TGTGCCAGCAGCCTCGGTCTACTTGATCAGCCCCAGCATTTT. This encodes CASSLGLLDQPQHF. Supplemented by reference TRBV9 and TRBJ1-5, the full variable domain reads DSGVTQTPKHLITATGQRVTLRCSPRSGDLSVYWYQQSLDQGLQFLIQYYNGEERAKGNILERFSAQQFPDLHSELNLSSLELGDSALYFCASSLGLLDQPQHFGDGTRLSIL.

V usage is TRBV9 and J usage is TRBJ1-2, with D perhaps TRBD1 (5 bases). Germline V gives CDR1 SGDLS, CDR2 YYNGEE. The CDR3 runs to 17 residues. V was cut by 0 bases and J by 1 base, with 16 bases left in between. The CDR3 coding sequence is TGTGCCAGCAGCGTAGGCGGGGGAAGGGTTATTAACTATGGCTACACCTTC. Protein sequence: CASSVGGGRVINYGYTF.

The rearrangement joins TRBV2 to TRBJ2-2, with a weak D call TRBD2 (6 bases). CDR3 length equals 15 residues. The germline V gene has CDR1 SNHLY and CDR2 FYNNEI. V dropped 5 bases and J dropped 5 bases, with 15 bases sitting between them. CDR3 in DNA: TGTGCCAGCAGTTCCGGCGGGGCGGAGACCGGGGAGCTGTTTTTT. Translating gives CASSSGGAETGELFF.

The J gene is TRBJ2-2, the V gene TRBV4-2; TRBD1 or TRBD2 may be the D gene (6 bases each). V was clipped by 4 bases and J by 3 bases, with 12 bases between them. Germline CDR1 LGHNA, CDR2 YNFKEQ. The CDR3 totals 15 residues. DNA for the CDR3: TGTGCCAGCAGCCGGAGGGGGTCGGACACCGGGGAGCTGTTTTTT. This translates into CASSRRGSDTGELFF.

The chain employs TRBV11-2 and TRBJ2-5, with TRBD1 matching 7 bases. V shed 7 bases and J 4 bases; nucleotides not matched to a gene: 9. CDR3 length: 14 amino acids. CDR1 is SGHAT and CDR2 is FQNNGV in the germline V gene. The CDR3 nucleotides are TGTGCCAGCATCGACGTAGGGGGCGGAGAGACCCAGTACTTC. Its translation is CASIDVGGGETQYF. Complete variable domain (other parts from reference TRBV11-2 and TRBJ2-5): EAGVAQSPRYKIIEKRQSVAFWCNPISGHATLYWYQQILGQGPKLLIQFQNNGVVDDSQLPKDRFSAERLKGVDSTLKIQPAKLEDSAVYLCASIDVGGGETQYFGPGTRLLVL.

This chain joins TRBV9 and TRBJ1-4; D is undetermined. The germline V gene has CDR1 SGDLS and CDR2 YYNGEE. With 0 bases removed from V and 8 bases from J, the gap between germline ends came to 11 bases. CDR3 length: 14 amino acids. The CDR3 DNA reads TGTGCCAGCAGCGTAGCTACGGTAGAGGAAAAACTGTTTTTT. Amino acids: CASSVATVEEKLFF.

The chain employs TRBV5-4 and TRBJ1-4; D is unclear. V was trimmed by 4 bases and J by 10 bases, leaving 17 bases between them. Germline assignment: CDR1 SGHNT and CDR2 YYREEE (reference sequence). The CDR3 contains 14 residues. In nucleotides, the CDR3 is TGTGCCAGCAGCCCTCAAAAGGATGCCCGAAAACTGTTTTTT. This gives the protein CASSPQKDARKLFF.

The rearrangement uses TRBV27 and TRBJ1-2, with unresolved D. The CDR3 is made up of 13 amino acids. Germline V gene sequence: CDR1 MNHEY, CDR2 SMNVEV (reference sequence). Trimming stripped 0 bases from V and 0 bases from J, with 2 bases between. CDR3 bases: TGTGCCAGCAGTTTATCTTCTAACTATGGCTACACCTTC. This translates into CASSLSSNYGYTF.

The table lists this clone with a few counts. V gene TRBV6-4 combines with J gene TRBJ1-5; D perhaps matches TRBD1 (6 bases). Between the trimmed V and J ends, which lost 5 bases and 6 bases, there was a span of 11 bases. The CDR3 contains 13 residues. CDR1 and CDR2 from the germline V gene are MRHNA and SNTAGT. The CDR3 here is CASSPDRSQPQHF. For the CDR3, the DNA is TGTGCCAGCAGTCCAGACAGGAGTCAGCCCCAGCATTTT.

The chain joins TRBV21-1 to TRBJ2-3; TRBD2, as called in the table, went unchecked against the DNA. TRBV21-1 is marked as a pseudogene. The CDR3 runs to 17 residues. This CDR3 is CATGLAGVTHIRDTQYF. Written as DNA, the CDR3 is TGTGCCACCGGACTAGCGGGAGTAACCCATATCCGGGATACGCAGTATTTT.

This clone has only one observation. The chain joins TRBV10-3 to TRBJ2-1; 7 bases align to TRBD1. Unmatched junction bases numbered 8, after V lost 2 bases and J lost 4 bases. Germline CDR1 and CDR2: ENHRY and SYGVKD. This CDR3 is 16 amino acids long. CDR3 residues: CAISEPTGSPYNEQFF. The CDR3, as DNA: TGTGCCATCAGTGAGCCGACAGGGAGTCCGTACAATGAGCAGTTCTTC.

The chain uses TRBV7-6 and TRBJ2-2, with TRBD1 identical over 9 bases. V shed 0 bases and J 7 bases; nucleotides not matched to a gene: 6. The CDR3 spans 16 residues. Germline loops: CDR1 SGHVS, CDR2 FNYEAQ. CDR3 residues: CASSLAGTGYGGELFF. CDR3 DNA: TGTGCCAGCAGCTTAGCGGGGACAGGGTACGGCGGGGAGCTGTTTTTT. The complete variable domain, with remaining parts taken from reference TRBV7-6 and TRBJ2-2, reads GAGVSQSPRYKVTKRGQDVALRCDPISGHVSLYWYRQALGQGPEFLTYFNYEAQQDKSGLPNDRFSAERPEGSISTLTIQRTEQRDSAMYRCASSLAGTGYGGELFFGEGSRLTVL.

J is TRBJ1-4 and V is TRBV7-9; D gene unclear. The CDR3 is made up of 15 amino acids. V was trimmed by 5 bases and J by 0 bases, leaving 10 bases between them. Germline loops: CDR1 SEHNR, CDR2 FQNEAQ (reference sequence). The CDR3 sequence: CASSQQKSTNEKLFF. DNA for the CDR3: TGTGCCAGCAGCCAACAGAAATCAACTAATGAAAAACTGTTTTTT.